The T cell receptor (beta chain) described here comes from a study of blood T cell repertoires in COVID-19. Study information: The United States, Italy and Spain provided the acute and convalescent COVID-19 samples.

V gave up 6 bases and J gave up 2 bases, with 10 bases separating them. In germline, CDR1 is ENHRY, CDR2 SYGVKD. This CDR3 is 13 amino acids long. Original methodology: Scientists estimated how many nucleated cells there were by amplifying reference gene primers. Sequencing was performed with immunoSEQ multiplex PCR; in TCRdb, only in-frame clones are kept and a portion is missing. Clonal size and the V and J genes are those of that table, whereas D and trimming came from the DNA. The sample yields tens of thousands of clones, 60% to 85% seen once. The gene calls are TRBV10-3 and TRBJ2-5; a weak D match, TRBD1 (5 bases). The clonotype comes from a man aged 50-59 years with active or convalescent COVID-19. Sequencing used peripheral blood. The CDR3: CAIRPPGQETQYF. In DNA, the CDR3 is TGTGCCATCAGACCTCCAGGGCAAGAGACCCAGTACTTC.